The 21 T cell receptor beta chains reported below all come from one sample, sequenced in a study of identical twins. A single record per CDR3 protein comes from TCRdb applying MiXCR to the 5' RACE reads. This repertoire shows 500,000 to 600,000 distinct CDR3 sequences, under 25% found once; its top ten account for 0.8% to 1%. The same sample was also used in a study of T cells expressing NK-cell markers.

Material for sequencing was CD4+ T cells sorted from blood. These receptors originate from a woman aged 18-29 years in good health.

V and J are TRBV4-3 and TRBJ2-7; a weak D match, TRBD2 (6 bases). The CDR3 length is 16 residues. Germline CDR1 is LGHNA and CDR2 is YSLEER. V lost 0 bases, J lost 2 bases, and 14 bases lay in between. The CDR3 nucleotides read TGCGCCAGCAGCCAAGAGGGAGGAGCAGCTACCTACGAGCAGTACTTC. Protein sequence: CASSQEGGAATYEQYF.

This clonotype was detected many times. This rearrangement joins TRBV6-2 or TRBV6-3 to TRBJ2-6; D remains unclear. CDR1 and CDR2 from the germline V gene are MNHEY and SVGEGT. V was cut by 2 bases and J by 4 bases, with 9 bases left in between. CDR3 size: 15 residues. The CDR3 is CASSYDGNGANVLTF. CDR3 DNA: TGTGCCAGCAGTTACGACGGAAACGGGGCCAACGTCCTGACTTTC.

This clonotype has just a few counts. The chain recombines TRBV5-1 with TRBJ2-7, with D possibly matching TRBD1 (5 bases). V gave up 2 bases and J gave up 3 bases, with 12 bases separating them. Looked up from germline, CDR1 is SGHRS and CDR2 is YFSETQ. This CDR3 is 14 amino acids long. CDR3 sequence: CASSFADTGYEQYF. In nucleotides, the CDR3 is TGCGCCAGCAGCTTCGCGGACACTGGCTACGAGCAGTACTTC. Together with reference TRBV5-1 and TRBJ2-7, the CDR3 gives the full variable domain: KAGVTQTPRYLIKTRGQQVTLSCSPISGHRSVSWYQQTPGQGLQFLFEYFSETQRNKGNFPGRFSGRQFSNSRSEMNVSTLELGDSALYLCASSFADTGYEQYFGPGTRLTVT.

The V and J genes are TRBV18 and TRBJ2-7; D call uncertain. This CDR3 has 14 amino acids. CDR1 is KGHSH, CDR2 LQKENI, per germline. V lost 6 bases and J lost 4, with 16 bases in between. CDR3 region: CASSPPKGTYEQYF. CDR3 DNA: TGTGCCAGCTCGCCCCCGAAAGGTACTTACGAGCAGTACTTC.

V is TRBV11-2 and J is TRBJ2-1; 7 bases map to TRBD2. Germline trimming cut 4 bases from V and 0 bases from J; bases unmatched to any gene: 18. The CDR3 totals 20 residues. Looked up from germline, CDR1 is SGHAT and CDR2 is FQNNGV. In DNA, the CDR3 is TGTGCCAGCAGCTCTAATCGCTTCGGAAGCGGGGCCATCTCCTACAATGAGCAGTTCTTC. Amino acid sequence: CASSSNRFGSGAISYNEQFF.

This clonotype was observed a handful of times. The J gene is TRBJ2-7, the V gene TRBV2; D is uncertain. The germline V and J ends were trimmed by 8 bases and 0 bases, with 11 bases remaining between them. There are 13 residues in the CDR3. The germline V gene encodes CDR1 SNHLY and CDR2 FYNNEI. CDR3 amino acids: CASVADSSYEQYF. As DNA, the CDR3 is TGTGCCAGCGTGGCGGATAGCTCCTACGAGCAGTACTTC.

The rearrangement uses TRBV20-1 and TRBJ1-1; D is uncertain. Trimming removed 1 base from V and 5 bases from J, with 11 bases in between. Germline CDR1 is DFQATT and CDR2 is SNEGSKA (reference sequence). The CDR3 is 13 residues long. CDR3 amino acids: CSARVGGSTEAFF. CDR3 bases: TGCAGTGCTAGAGTTGGAGGCTCTACTGAAGCTTTCTTT.

Only a few counts were recorded for this clonotype. The CDR3 loop is CATSRENQGFYEQYF. The CDR3 region has the DNA TGTGCCACCAGCAGAGAGAACCAGGGTTTCTACGAGCAGTACTTC. V usage is TRBV15 and J usage is TRBJ2-7; possible D gene TRBD1, 5 bases. CDR1 and CDR2 (germline): LNHNV, YYDKDF (reference sequence). V shed 0 bases and J shed 3 bases, with 12 bases lying between them. There are 15 residues in the CDR3.

J is TRBJ1-2 and V is TRBV5-6; D is possibly TRBD1 (5 bases). Trimming stripped 1 base from V and 3 bases from J, with 10 bases between. Germline-derived CDR1 and CDR2 are SGHDT and YYEEEE. The CDR3 covers 14 residues. CDR3 DNA sequence: TGTGCCAGCAGCTTGAGGTCGACAGACTATGGCTACACCTTC. Translated, it gives CASSLRSTDYGYTF.

This clonotype was seen many times. The chain uses TRBV3-1 and TRBJ1-1; 8 bases align to TRBD1. V shed 3 bases, J shed 2 bases, and the junction held 11 bases outside the gene matches. The CDR3 contains 17 residues. Germline V gene lookup returns CDR1 LGHDT and CDR2 YNNKEL (reference sequence). The CDR3 is CASSQRRPGTGNTEAFF. The CDR3 DNA reads TGTGCCAGCAGCCAGAGGCGCCCCGGGACAGGCAACACTGAAGCTTTCTTT.

This clonotype was recorded many times. CDR3 coding DNA: TGTGCCAGCAGCCTACCGGGACAAGATACCTATGGCTACACCTTC. Encoded protein: CASSLPGQDTYGYTF. V is TRBV5-5 and J is TRBJ1-2; a weak D match, TRBD1 (6 bases). The CDR3 loop spans 15 amino acids. Germline loops: CDR1 SGHKS, CDR2 YYEKEE (reference sequence). V was trimmed by 4 bases and J by 4 bases, leaving 17 bases between them.

The chain joins TRBV3-1 to TRBJ2-7; 8 bases agree with TRBD2. The V gene end was trimmed by 2 bases and the J gene end by 6 bases; junction bases not matched to a gene: 9. Germline loops: CDR1 LGHDT, CDR2 YNNKEL (reference sequence). This CDR3 is built from 15 residues. CDR3 in DNA: TGTGCCAGCAGCCAAATTTTCCGGGAGGGGGGCGAGCAGTACTTC. It is translated as CASSQIFREGGEQYF.

Written as DNA, the CDR3 is TGTGCCAGCAGTTACGCCGGGGACGGCGGCTACACCTTC. Translated: CASSYAGDGGYTF. This chain uses TRBV6-2 or TRBV6-3 with TRBJ1-2, with a weak D call TRBD1 (5 bases). CDR1 is MNHEY, CDR2 SVGEGT, per germline. V dropped 2 bases and J dropped 8 bases, with 12 bases sitting between them. The CDR3 loop spans 13 amino acids.

This clonotype was observed at least ten times. The V gene is TRBV4-3, the J gene TRBJ1-2; tentatively, D is TRBD1 (6 bases). The CDR3 spans 17 residues. The germline V and J ends were trimmed by 4 bases and 4 bases, with 22 bases remaining between them. Per germline, CDR1 LGHNA and CDR2 YSLEER. CDR3: CASSLSDSDLFGYGYTF. In DNA form, the CDR3 reads TGCGCCAGCAGCCTTTCGGACAGCGATCTATTCGGCTATGGCTACACCTTC.

This clonotype has just one count. The gene calls are TRBV5-5 and TRBJ2-7; no firm D call. The V end was cut by 1 base, the J end by 5 bases, with 7 bases between. The CDR3 loop spans 12 amino acids. The V gene's germline CDR1 is SGHKS and CDR2 YYEKEE (reference sequence). This chain's CDR3 is CASSLYSNEQYF. The CDR3 bases are TGTGCCAGCAGCTTGTACAGCAACGAGCAGTACTTC.

The genes are TRBV12-3 or TRBV12-4 and TRBJ2-1, with 9 nucleotides matching TRBD2. CDR3 length: 14 residues. Trimming removed 3 bases from V and 9 bases from J; junction bases left unmatched: 6. This CDR3 is CASSLRLAAAEQFF. CDR3 nucleotide sequence: TGTGCCAGCAGTTTGAGACTAGCGGCTGCTGAGCAGTTCTTC.

The chain uses TRBV20-1 and TRBJ2-1, with 10 bases identical to TRBD2. V shed 6 bases, J shed 6 bases, and the junction held 11 bases outside the gene matches. Looked up from germline, CDR1 is DFQATT and CDR2 is SNEGSKA (reference sequence). The CDR3 runs to 15 residues. The CDR3 loop is CSATGAGGRFNEQFF. CDR3 nucleotides: TGCAGTGCCACAGGAGCGGGGGGGCGTTTCAATGAGCAGTTCTTC.

This sequence joins TRBV9 and TRBJ2-7; TRBD2 matches 11 bases. The ends lost 4 bases at V and 3 bases at J; junction bases unmatched: 9. The CDR3 contains 16 residues. Per the germline V gene, CDR1 is SGDLS and CDR2 is YYNGEE. CDR3 DNA sequence: TGTGCCAGCAGCCCCCAGATAGGGACTAGCGGCTACGAGCAGTACTTC. It codes for CASSPQIGTSGYEQYF.

This clonotype came up a few times. V is TRBV6-1 and J is TRBJ2-1; 7 bases map to TRBD2. Trimming cost V 9 bases and J 6 bases; bases outside gene matches: 8. The germline V gene encodes CDR1 MNHNS and CDR2 SASEGT. CDR3 size: 13 residues. The CDR3 coding sequence is TGTGCCAGTCTCGGACTAGTCTCCAATGAGCAGTTCTTC. The encoded protein is CASLGLVSNEQFF.

This sequence joins TRBV7-9 and TRBJ1-6; TRBD1 is a possible D gene (6 bases). Trimming took 0 bases from V and 8 from J, leaving 11 bases between them. Germline CDR1 is SEHNR and CDR2 is FQNEAQ (reference sequence). This CDR3 has 15 amino acids. The CDR3 coding sequence is TGTGCCAGCAGCTTAGCGGGCGGACAGCATTCACCCCTCCACTTT. It is translated as CASSLAGGQHSPLHF.

This clonotype was seen only a few times. V gene TRBV20-1 combines with J gene TRBJ2-7, with D maybe TRBD2 (6 bases). CDR3 size: 13 residues. The germline V gene has CDR1 DFQATT and CDR2 SNEGSKA (reference sequence). Trimming left V 7 bases short and J 5 bases short, with 18 bases between. Here the CDR3 DNA reads TGCAGTGGCCTGAGGCGGGGAACGGACGAGCAGTACTTC. Its protein product is CSGLRRGTDEQYF.